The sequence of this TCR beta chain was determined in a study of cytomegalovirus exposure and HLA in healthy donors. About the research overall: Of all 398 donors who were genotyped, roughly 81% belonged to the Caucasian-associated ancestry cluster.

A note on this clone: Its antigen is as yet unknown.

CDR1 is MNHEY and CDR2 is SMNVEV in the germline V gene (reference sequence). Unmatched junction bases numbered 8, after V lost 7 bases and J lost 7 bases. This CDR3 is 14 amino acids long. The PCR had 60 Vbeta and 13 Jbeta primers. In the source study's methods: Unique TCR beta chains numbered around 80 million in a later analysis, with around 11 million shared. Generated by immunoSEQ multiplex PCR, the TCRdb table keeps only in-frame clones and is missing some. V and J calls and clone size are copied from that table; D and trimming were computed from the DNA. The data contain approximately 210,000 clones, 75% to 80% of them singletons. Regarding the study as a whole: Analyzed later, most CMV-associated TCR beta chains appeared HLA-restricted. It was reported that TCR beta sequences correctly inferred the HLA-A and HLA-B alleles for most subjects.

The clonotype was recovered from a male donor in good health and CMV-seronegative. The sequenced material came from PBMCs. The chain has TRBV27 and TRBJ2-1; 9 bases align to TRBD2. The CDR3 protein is CASKLAGFGNEQFF. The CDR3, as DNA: TGTGCCAGCAAGCTAGCGGGGTTCGGGAATGAGCAGTTCTTC.